The 29 T cell receptor beta chains below come from one sample, sequenced in a study of T cells in Graves' hyperthyroidism and ophthalmopathy. RNA transcripts were the template for amplifying TCR beta CDR3 regions. TCR CDR3 regions were first amplified by RT-PCR with HTBI primers. MiXCR was run by TCRdb on the multiplex PCR reads, yielding one entry per CDR3 protein. The sample lists some 600,000 distinct CDR3 sequences, approximately 14% seen once, with about 5.8% in the top ten. Source material: blood. The receptors were gathered from a woman aged 30 to 39 with Graves' hyperthyroidism that later progressed to Graves' ophthalmopathy.

The chain uses TRBV19 and TRBJ1-1; a weak D match, TRBD1 (5 bases). V lost 4 bases and J lost 1, with 16 bases in between. The CDR3 is made up of 16 amino acids. The germline CDR1 and CDR2 sequences are LNHDA and SQIVND (reference sequence). CDR3 protein: CASSRGLRASNTEAFF. In DNA, the CDR3 is TGTGCCAGTAGTAGGGGCTTGCGGGCCTCGAACACTGAAGCTTTCTTT. Full variable domain (outside the CDR3, taken from reference TRBV19 and TRBJ1-1): DGGITQSPKYLFRKEGQNVTLSCEQNLNHDAMYWYRQDPGQGLRLIYYSQIVNDFQKGDIAEGYSVSREKKESFPLTVTSAQKNPTAFYLCASSRGLRASNTEAFFGQGTRLTVV.

There are many counts of this clonotype. J is TRBJ2-2 and V is TRBV12-3 or TRBV12-4; D possibly matches TRBD1 or TRBD2 (6 bases each). This CDR3 is built from 15 residues. V gave up 5 bases and J gave up 4 bases, with 14 bases separating them. The chain's CDR3 is CASSPRGPLTGELFF. The CDR3 DNA reads as TGTGCCAGCAGTCCCCGGGGGCCCCTCACCGGGGAGCTGTTTTTT.

In its sample, this clonotype was seen many times. The chain is built from TRBV20-1 and TRBJ2-7; D might be TRBD1 (6 bases). The germline CDR1 and CDR2 sequences are DFQATT and SNEGSKA (reference sequence). The germline V and J ends were trimmed by 1 base and 2 bases, with 15 bases remaining between them. The length of the CDR3 is 15 residues. DNA of the CDR3: TGCAGTGCTAGAGTTCCCGGGGACACTACCTACGAGCAGTACTTC. As protein: CSARVPGDTTYEQYF.

This clonotype was observed a handful of times. CDR3 sequence (DNA): TGTGCCAGCAGCTTAATAGGGGACACCTACGAGCAGTACTTC. Translated: CASSLIGDTYEQYF. The chain couples TRBV7-9 to TRBJ2-7, with D tentatively TRBD1 (6 bases). Germline V CDR1 and CDR2: SEHNR, FQNEAQ (reference sequence). The V gene lost 2 bases and the J gene lost 2 bases, with 10 bases spanning the gap. The CDR3 spans 14 residues.

The V call is TRBV19, the J call TRBJ2-2; 7 nucleotides match TRBD2. Trimming at V came to 8 bases and at J to 1 base, leaving 7 bases not matched to a gene. Germline assignment: CDR1 LNHDA and CDR2 SQIVND (reference sequence). This CDR3 has 15 amino acids. CDR3 sequence (DNA): TGTGCCAGTGCGGGAGTTCCAAGGAACACCGGGGAGCTGTTTTTT. It specifies CASAGVPRNTGELFF.

This clonotype was seen ten or more times. The V gene is TRBV11-2, the J gene TRBJ1-6; the match to TRBD1 covers 7 bases. The CDR3 is 16 amino acids. J lost 3 bases, V lost 1 base, and 3 bases had no gene match. Germline V gives CDR1 SGHAT, CDR2 FQNNGV. The CDR3 here is CASSLADRVYNSPLHF. CDR3 DNA sequence: TGTGCCAGCAGCTTAGCTGACAGGGTCTATAATTCACCCCTCCACTTT.

A few counts support this clonotype. This chain uses TRBV3-1 with TRBJ2-1; D tentatively reads TRBD1 or TRBD2 (5 bases each). Trimming took off 0 bases at V and 6 bases at J, with 21 bases between the two ends. Germline V gives CDR1 LGHDT, CDR2 YNNKEL (reference sequence). CDR3 size: 18 residues. CDR3 residues: CASSQDALGLSRANEQFF. The CDR3 DNA reads TGTGCCAGCAGCCAAGACGCCCTCGGACTTAGCAGGGCCAATGAGCAGTTCTTC.

The gene calls are TRBV7-9 and TRBJ2-1, with 12 bases matching TRBD2. With V trimmed by 4 bases and J by 10 bases, 8 bases remained unmatched. Germline loops: CDR1 SEHNR, CDR2 FQNEAQ (reference sequence). This CDR3 spans 15 amino acids. The CDR3 DNA reads TGTGCCAGCAGCTCCCGACTAGCGGGAGAGGAGGAGCAGTTCTTC. Protein: CASSSRLAGEEEQFF.

This clonotype showed up many times. CDR3 sequence reads: CASSPPGREDGYTF. The CDR3 DNA sequence: TGTGCCAGCAGTCCCCCGGGTAGGGAGGATGGCTACACCTTC. The rearrangement uses TRBV12-3 or TRBV12-4 and TRBJ1-2; D is unresolved. This CDR3 spans 14 amino acids. V was pared by 5 bases and J by 6 bases, with 16 bases between.

This clonotype was observed a few times. A much larger clonotype is one base distant, so this may be a read error. The chain links TRBV25-1 to TRBJ1-1; unclear D gene. The CDR3 consists of 11 residues. Germline CDR1 and CDR2: MGHDK and SYGVNS. V was cut by 7 bases and J by 1 base, with 4 bases left in between. In DNA form, the CDR3 reads TGTGCCAGCATACAGAACACTGAAGCTTTCTTT. Protein product: CASIQNTEAFF.

This clonotype was found many times. CDR3 loop: CASIRDRSTDTQYF. The CDR3 region has the DNA TGTGCCAGCATCCGGGACAGAAGCACAGATACGCAGTATTTT. This rearrangement joins TRBV7-2 to TRBJ2-3; 7 bases agree with TRBD1. Germline V gene data show CDR1 as SGHTA and CDR2 as FQGNSA. The CDR3 totals 14 residues. V lost 7 bases, J lost 0 bases, and 4 bases stayed unmatched.

This clonotype has a handful of counts. The chain recombines TRBV4-1 with TRBJ2-1; 10 bases are a match to TRBD2. The V segment lost 2 bases and the J segment 8 bases; nucleotides outside the gene matches: 15. The CDR3 loop spans 18 amino acids. Germline V gene lookup returns CDR1 MGHRA and CDR2 YSYEKL. The CDR3 nucleotides read TGCGCCAGCAGCCAATTATCAGCGGGAGGGCCGGGGTTGCATGAGCAGTTCTTC. This translates into CASSQLSAGGPGLHEQFF.

V usage is TRBV30 and J usage is TRBJ2-1, with D possibly matching TRBD1 (5 bases). V lost 0 bases and J lost 6, with 12 bases in between. This CDR3 has 14 amino acids. Germline V gene data show CDR1 as GTSNPN and CDR2 as SVGIG (reference sequence). The CDR3 region has the DNA TGTGCCTGGAGTGTAGGGCAGGGCGTCAATGAGCAGTTCTTC. This translates into CAWSVGQGVNEQFF.

V and J are TRBV11-2 and TRBJ1-2; perhaps TRBD1 as D (5 bases). The germline CDR1 and CDR2 sequences are SGHAT and FQNNGV. CDR3 length equals 15 residues. V gave up 1 base and J gave up 4 bases, with 13 bases separating them. CDR3: CASSLGTRDGYGYTF. The CDR3 DNA is TGTGCCAGCAGCTTAGGGACGAGGGACGGCTATGGCTACACCTTC.

This clonotype showed up many times. The chain has TRBV15 and TRBJ1-5; D unresolved. Germline V gives CDR1 LNHNV, CDR2 YYDKDF (reference sequence). The CDR3 runs to 14 residues. Trimming took off 3 bases at V and 8 bases at J, with 14 bases between the two ends. The CDR3 DNA reads as TGTGCCACCAGCAGGGGCGGCTTAATGGAGCCCCAGCATTTT. Translating gives CATSRGGLMEPQHF.

About this clonotype itself: This may be a read error: a much more frequent sequence differs by one nucleotide. This chain connects TRBV6-1 to TRBJ1-1; a weak D match, TRBD1 (5 bases). Trimming removed 6 bases at V and 4 bases at J, with 9 bases between. CDR1 and CDR2 (germline): MNHNS, SASEGT. There are 12 residues in the CDR3. The CDR3 DNA reads TGTGCCAGCAGGATGGGGGGCACTGAAGCTTTCTTT. Translation: CASRMGGTEAFF.

The chain joins TRBV28 to TRBJ2-1, with TRBD1 as a possible D gene (6 bases). Between the trimmed V and J ends, which lost 3 bases and 5 bases, there was a span of 17 bases. Germline V gene data show CDR1 as MDHEN and CDR2 as SYDVKM. CDR3 size: 16 residues. CDR3 sequence: CASSFPQGTGNNEQFF. The CDR3 DNA follows: TGTGCCAGCAGTTTTCCCCAGGGGACGGGGAACAATGAGCAGTTCTTC.

This clonotype was picked up a small number of times. The chain carries TRBV20-1 and TRBJ2-3; 11 bases are a match to TRBD2. The CDR3 contains 15 residues. J was trimmed by 5 bases and V by 4 bases; bases with no gene match: 8. Germline V gene data show CDR1 as DFQATT and CDR2 as SNEGSKA (reference sequence). The chain's CDR3 is CSATLTSGMRDTQYF. The CDR3 DNA reads as TGCAGTGCTACCTTGACTAGCGGGATGAGAGATACGCAGTATTTT.

This clonotype was seen repeatedly, ten times or more. This chain connects TRBV11-2 to TRBJ1-1, with 7 bases identical to TRBD1. The CDR3 length is 14 residues. Losses at the gene ends were 3 bases for V and 0 bases for J; bases not matched to a gene: 1. The germline V gene has CDR1 SGHAT and CDR2 FQNNGV. CDR3 protein: CASSLTGLNTEAFF. The CDR3 DNA is TGTGCCAGCAGCTTGACAGGGCTGAACACTGAAGCTTTCTTT. The variable domain in full, completed from reference TRBV11-2 and TRBJ1-1, reads EAGVAQSPRYKIIEKRQSVAFWCNPISGHATLYWYQQILGQGPKLLIQFQNNGVVDDSQLPKDRFSAERLKGVDSTLKIQPAKLEDSAVYLCASSLTGLNTEAFFGQGTRLTVV.

This clonotype was counted ten times or more. CDR3 loop: CASQTGGNREQFF. In nucleotides, the CDR3 is TGCGCCAGCCAGACAGGGGGAAACAGGGAGCAGTTCTTC. V is TRBV5-1 and J is TRBJ2-1, with 9 bases aligning to TRBD1. Germline lookup yields CDR1 SGHRS and CDR2 YFSETQ. The CDR3 contains 13 residues. V was clipped by 7 bases and J by 10 bases; unmatched bases: 9.

The genes are TRBV12-3 or TRBV12-4 and TRBJ1-5, with D possibly matching TRBD1 (5 bases). Trimming shortened V by 8 bases and J by 5 bases, and 16 bases separated the two germline ends. This CDR3 has 14 amino acids. In nucleotides, the CDR3 is TGTGCCAGCCTGGACGGGACCCTTCATCAGCCCCAGCATTTT. Amino acid sequence: CASLDGTLHQPQHF.

V is TRBV25-1 and J is TRBJ2-1; 8 bases agree with TRBD2. The CDR3 has 14 amino acids. The junction had 8 bases not matched to a gene; V was cut back by 4 bases and J by 9 bases. Germline CDR1 reads MGHDK; CDR2 reads SYGVNS. The CDR3 sequence is CASSATPGLAEQFF. DNA for the CDR3: TGTGCCAGCAGTGCGACACCCGGACTAGCTGAGCAGTTCTTC.

This clonotype showed up just a few times. J is TRBJ2-5 and V is TRBV28; a weak D match, TRBD1 (5 bases). The CDR3 has 12 residues. The germline V gene encodes CDR1 MDHEN and CDR2 SYDVKM. Between the trimmed V and J ends, which lost 8 bases and 4 bases, there was a span of 11 bases. The CDR3 here is CASAGFGETQYF. CDR3 bases: TGTGCCAGCGCAGGGTTCGGAGAGACCCAGTACTTC.

This clonotype was detected many times. The CDR3 DNA follows: TGTGCCAGCACGGACAGGGGGCGGTACGAGCAGTACTTC. It specifies CASTDRGRYEQYF. The chain joins TRBV11-2 to TRBJ2-7; TRBD1 matches at 11 bases. Germline-derived CDR1 and CDR2 are SGHAT and FQNNGV. V lost 7 bases, J lost 4 bases, and 3 bases stayed unmatched. The CDR3 extends over 13 amino acids.

This clonotype was seen ten or more times. V and J are TRBV7-3 and TRBJ2-1; D call uncertain. V lost 5 bases, J lost 8 bases, and 13 bases lay in between. The CDR3 sequence is 13 residues long. Per the germline V gene, CDR1 is SGHTA and CDR2 is FQGTGA. As DNA, the CDR3 is TGTGCCAGCAGCGCGCTGATGGGGTATGAGCAGTTCTTC. This encodes CASSALMGYEQFF.

The chain carries TRBV3-1 and TRBJ1-6; D gene ambiguous. Germline loops: CDR1 LGHDT, CDR2 YNNKEL (reference sequence). The CDR3 runs to 14 residues. Trimming removed 2 bases at V and 6 bases at J, with 8 bases between. The DNA of the CDR3 is TGTGCCAGCAGCCAAAGCACCGGTAATTCACCCCTCCACTTT. It translates to CASSQSTGNSPLHF.

This rearrangement joins TRBV18 to TRBJ2-1, with 12 nucleotides matching TRBD2. CDR3 size: 16 residues. Germline values: CDR1 KGHSH, CDR2 LQKENI. With V trimmed by 6 bases and J by 4 bases, 7 bases remained unmatched. The CDR3 DNA follows: TGTGCCAGCTCGCGCCCGACTAGCGGGAGATACAATGAGCAGTTCTTC. Translation gives CASSRPTSGRYNEQFF.

V and J are TRBV20-1 and TRBJ2-7; 8 positions match TRBD2. The CDR3 extends over 13 amino acids. Germline CDR1 is DFQATT and CDR2 is SNEGSKA (reference sequence). With V trimmed by 0 bases and J by 6 bases, 4 bases remained unmatched. CDR3: CSARDSGKAEQYF. In DNA form, the CDR3 reads TGCAGTGCTAGAGATAGCGGGAAAGCCGAGCAGTACTTC.

J is TRBJ2-6 and V is TRBV19; TRBD1 aligns across 9 bases. The junction had 9 bases not matched to a gene; V was cut back by 8 bases and J by 4 bases. CDR1 is LNHDA, CDR2 SQIVND, per germline (reference sequence). The CDR3 extends over 16 amino acids. CDR3 DNA: TGTGCCAGTGGAAGGGGACAGGGTAACGGGGCCAACGTCCTGACTTTC. Protein: CASGRGQGNGANVLTF. The full variable domain, in which reference TRBV19 and TRBJ2-6 provide the parts outside the CDR3, is DGGITQSPKYLFRKEGQNVTLSCEQNLNHDAMYWYRQDPGQGLRLIYYSQIVNDFQKGDIAEGYSVSREKKESFPLTVTSAQKNPTAFYLCASGRGQGNGANVLTFGAGSRLTVL.